The next 21 T cell receptor beta chains were all read from a single sample in a study of PD-L1 blockade in urothelial cancer. Sequencing was performed with immunoSEQ multiplex PCR; in TCRdb, only in-frame clones are kept and a portion is missing. Altogether 50,000 to 65,000 clones are present, more than 70% being singletons, with the ten largest covering roughly 2.9%. Sample: PBMCs, taken around atezolizumab (anti-PD-L1) treatment. The receptors were gathered from a man between 50 and 59 years old with urothelial cancer.

The chain carries TRBV4-2 and TRBJ1-1; no firm D call. This CDR3 spans 13 amino acids. Germline V gene data show CDR1 as LGHNA and CDR2 as YNFKEQ. Deletions cut 3 bases from V and 7 bases from J, with 12 bases between. CDR3 protein: CASSQGSGIEAFF. CDR3 in DNA: TGTGCCAGCAGCCAGGGATCGGGGATTGAAGCTTTCTTT.

This rearrangement joins TRBV19 to TRBJ2-1; 10 bases match TRBD2. Germline loops: CDR1 LNHDA, CDR2 SQIVND (reference sequence). The CDR3 is made up of 15 amino acids. V lost 5 bases, J lost 6 bases, and 7 bases stayed unmatched. CDR3 nucleotides: TGTGCCAGTAGTTCGCCGGGACTAGCGATCAATGAGCAGTTCTTC. The encoded protein is CASSSPGLAINEQFF.

In this sample, this clone turned up a few times. The CDR3 region has the DNA TGTGCCAGCAGTGAATCCCTAGCGGGAGGGCCTGGGGATGAGCAGTTCTTC. Translated, it gives CASSESLAGGPGDEQFF. The genes are TRBV6-1 and TRBJ2-1; 12 bases align to TRBD2. V dropped 2 bases and J dropped 8; count of bases not matched to a gene: 10. From germline, CDR1 is MNHNS and CDR2 SASEGT. CDR3 size: 17 residues.

The chain uses TRBV19 and TRBJ1-1, with D unclear. The germline V gene has CDR1 LNHDA and CDR2 SQIVND (reference sequence). This CDR3 region has 11 residues. V gave up 6 bases and J gave up 1 base, with 3 bases separating them. For the CDR3, the DNA is TGTGCCAGTAGCAAGAACACTGAAGCTTTCTTT. Its protein product is CASSKNTEAFF.

The sample holds one count of this clone. This rearrangement joins TRBV5-6 to TRBJ2-5, with 10 positions matching TRBD2. V was clipped by 4 bases and J by 4 bases; unmatched bases: 13. Looked up from germline, CDR1 is SGHDT and CDR2 is YYEEEE. The CDR3 spans 17 residues. For the CDR3, the DNA is TGTGCCAGCAGCCACCCGGGGATAGCGGGAGGAGTAGAGACCCAGTACTTC. Its protein is CASSHPGIAGGVETQYF.

CDR3: CASSTQGSSYNEQFF. CDR3 coding DNA: TGTGCCAGCAGCACCCAGGGAAGCTCCTACAATGAGCAGTTCTTC. The V gene is TRBV9, the J gene TRBJ2-1; D might be TRBD1 (5 bases). Germline CDR1 SGDLS, CDR2 YYNGEE. Trimming took off 4 bases at V and 0 bases at J, with 11 bases between the two ends. The CDR3 covers 15 residues.

The chain is built from TRBV18 and TRBJ2-3; 8 bases line up with TRBD1. V shed 7 bases and J 0 bases; nucleotides not matched to a gene: 6. The length of the CDR3 is 15 residues. In germline, CDR1 is KGHSH, CDR2 LQKENI. The CDR3: CASFLGQASTDTQYF. CDR3 coding DNA: TGTGCCAGCTTTCTGGGACAGGCTAGCACAGATACGCAGTATTTT.

This chain uses TRBV25-1 with TRBJ2-5; 7 bases are shared with TRBD2. CDR1 and CDR2 (germline): MGHDK, SYGVNS. This CDR3 has 17 residues. The V and J ends lost 3 bases and 0 bases, in that order; junction bases with no gene match: 10. CDR3 sequence: CASSEGGGVDYQETQYF. CDR3 nucleotides: TGTGCCAGCAGTGAGGGGGGAGGGGTCGATTACCAAGAGACCCAGTACTTC.

The gene calls are TRBV9 and TRBJ2-3; TRBD2 matches 8 bases. Germline V CDR1 and CDR2: SGDLS, YYNGEE. The CDR3 covers 15 residues. Germline trimming cut 0 bases from V and 1 base from J; bases unmatched to any gene: 1. For the CDR3, the DNA is TGTGCCAGCAGCGTAGTAGCGGGACGCACAGATACGCAGTATTTT. Its translation: CASSVVAGRTDTQYF.

J is TRBJ2-7 and V is TRBV18; 9 positions agree with TRBD2. This CDR3 has 18 amino acids. Germline CDR1 and CDR2: KGHSH and LQKENI. Trimming took 5 bases from V and 0 from J; bases not matched to a gene: 14. CDR3 nucleotides: TGTGCCAGCTCAACATTGAGACTAGCGGAAATAAGCTCCTACGAGCAGTACTTC. Its protein product is CASSTLRLAEISSYEQYF.

This rearrangement joins TRBV28 to TRBJ2-1; 10 nucleotides match TRBD2. V lost 3 bases and J lost 10; bases outside the gene matches: 12. The germline V gene has CDR1 MDHEN and CDR2 SYDVKM. CDR3 length equals 16 residues. This CDR3 reads CASSFRASGSSGEQFF. CDR3 coding DNA: TGTGCCAGCAGTTTTCGGGCTAGCGGGAGCTCAGGGGAGCAGTTCTTC.

This rearrangement joins TRBV4-1 to TRBJ1-5; the D is unclear. The V and J ends lost 0 bases and 0 bases respectively, with 15 bases between them. The CDR3 totals 18 residues. The germline gives CDR1 MGHRA, CDR2 YSYEKL. CDR3 protein: CASSQDPWQFDSNQPQHF. In DNA, the CDR3 is TGCGCCAGCAGCCAAGACCCGTGGCAGTTTGATAGCAATCAGCCCCAGCATTTT.

This chain joins TRBV27 and TRBJ2-7, with 13 bases identical to TRBD2. Trimming cost V 2 bases and J 2 bases; bases outside gene matches: 3. The CDR3 has 16 residues. Looked up from germline, CDR1 is MNHEY and CDR2 is SMNVEV (reference sequence). CDR3 sequence: CASSLRGLAGTYEQYF. Written as DNA, the CDR3 is TGTGCCAGCAGTTTAAGGGGACTAGCGGGGACCTACGAGCAGTACTTC.

This clone was seen just once. The gene calls are TRBV7-2 and TRBJ1-1, with D unclear. There are 11 residues in the CDR3. The V gene's germline CDR1 is SGHTA and CDR2 FQGNSA. Deletions cut 8 bases from V and 5 bases from J, with 9 bases between. The CDR3 nucleotides read TGTGCCAGCGTCTTCGAGACTGAAGCTTTCTTT. Residues: CASVFETEAFF.

The chain uses TRBV9 and TRBJ2-7; the match to TRBD2 covers 8 bases. Germline V gene sequence: CDR1 SGDLS, CDR2 YYNGEE. J lost 0 bases, V lost 0 bases, and 2 bases had no gene match. The CDR3 extends over 15 amino acids. The CDR3 loop is CASSVGGTSSYEQYF. The CDR3 DNA reads TGTGCCAGCAGCGTAGGGGGGACTAGCTCCTACGAGCAGTACTTC.

J is TRBJ2-1 and V is TRBV20-1; 7 positions match TRBD2. J lost 13 bases, V lost 6 bases, and 6 bases had no gene match. Germline CDR1 is DFQATT and CDR2 is SNEGSKA (reference sequence). This CDR3 region has 10 residues. The CDR3 DNA follows: TGCAGTGCCCCGCTAGCGGTACAGTTCTTC. Translation gives CSAPLAVQFF.

The chain recombines TRBV20-1 with TRBJ2-1, with D uncertain. The V end lost 2 bases, the J end lost 7 bases, and 6 bases lay between the germline ends. Germline V CDR1 and CDR2: DFQATT, SNEGSKA (reference sequence). There are 11 residues in the CDR3. CDR3 in amino acids: CSARQFNEQFF. CDR3 nucleotides: TGCAGTGCTAGACAGTTTAATGAGCAGTTCTTC.

The V and J genes are TRBV2 and TRBJ1-1; tentative D call: TRBD1 (5 bases). The germline gives CDR1 SNHLY, CDR2 FYNNEI. Trimming took off 3 bases at V and 5 bases at J, with 7 bases between the two ends. CDR3 length: 12 residues. The CDR3 here is CASSEGRTEAFF. As DNA, the CDR3 is TGTGCCAGCAGTGAGGGGCGGACTGAAGCTTTCTTT.

This chain joins TRBV28 and TRBJ2-5; 9 bases are a match to TRBD1. Germline lookup yields CDR1 MDHEN and CDR2 SYDVKM. The CDR3 spans 16 residues. V trimming: 6 bases; J trimming: 2 bases; junction bases outside the gene matches: 10. CDR3 sequence: CASRIRDRDRQETQYF. The CDR3 DNA sequence: TGTGCCAGCAGAATCCGGGACAGGGATCGGCAAGAGACCCAGTACTTC. Complete variable domain (other parts from reference TRBV28 and TRBJ2-5): DVKVTQSSRYLVKRTGEKVFLECVQDMDHENMFWYRQDPGLGLRLIYFSYDVKMKEKGDIPEGYSVSREKKERFSLILESASTNQTSMYLCASRIRDRDRQETQYFGPGTRLLVL.

This sequence joins TRBV7-9 and TRBJ2-5; 8 positions match TRBD2. Germline V lookup: CDR1 SEHNR, CDR2 FQNEAQ (reference sequence). The trim removed 4 bases at V and 1 base at J, leaving 2 bases unmatched. This CDR3 comprises 14 residues. CDR3 sequence (DNA): TGTGCCAGCAGCTCTACTAGCGGCCAAGAGACCCAGTACTTC. Encoded protein: CASSSTSGQETQYF.

This clone was counted a few times. The rearrangement joins TRBV19 to TRBJ2-2, with 7 bases that match TRBD2. CDR3 length: 15 amino acids. The V gene's germline CDR1 is LNHDA and CDR2 SQIVND (reference sequence). Trimming at V came to 6 bases and at J to 1 base, leaving 5 bases not matched to a gene. The CDR3 coding sequence is TGTGCCAGTAGAAGCTCTAGCGGGAACACCGGGGAGCTGTTTTTT. Translation gives CASRSSSGNTGELFF.